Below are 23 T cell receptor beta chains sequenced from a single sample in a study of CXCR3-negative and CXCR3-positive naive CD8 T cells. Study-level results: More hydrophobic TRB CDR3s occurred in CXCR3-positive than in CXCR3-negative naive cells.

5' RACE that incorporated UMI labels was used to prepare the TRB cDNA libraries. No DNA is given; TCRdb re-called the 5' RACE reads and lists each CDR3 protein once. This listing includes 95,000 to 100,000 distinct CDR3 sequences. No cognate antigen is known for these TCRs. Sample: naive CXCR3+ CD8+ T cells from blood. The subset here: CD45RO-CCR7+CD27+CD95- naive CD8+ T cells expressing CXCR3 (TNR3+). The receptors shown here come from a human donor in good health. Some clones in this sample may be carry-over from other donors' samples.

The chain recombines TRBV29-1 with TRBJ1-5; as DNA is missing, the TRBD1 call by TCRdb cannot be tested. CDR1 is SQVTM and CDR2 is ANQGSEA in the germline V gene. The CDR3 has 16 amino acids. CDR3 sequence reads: CSVGRTGDFSNQPQHF. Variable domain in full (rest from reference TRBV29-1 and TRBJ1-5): SAVISQKPSRDICQRGTSLTIQCQVDSQVTMMFWYRQQPGQSLTLIATANQGSEATYESGFVIDKFPISRPNLTFSTLTVSNMSPEDSSIYLCSVGRTGDFSNQPQHFGDGTRLSIL.

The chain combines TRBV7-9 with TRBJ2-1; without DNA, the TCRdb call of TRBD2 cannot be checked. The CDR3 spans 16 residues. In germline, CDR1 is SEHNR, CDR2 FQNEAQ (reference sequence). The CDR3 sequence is CASSQMSGGSRNEQFF.

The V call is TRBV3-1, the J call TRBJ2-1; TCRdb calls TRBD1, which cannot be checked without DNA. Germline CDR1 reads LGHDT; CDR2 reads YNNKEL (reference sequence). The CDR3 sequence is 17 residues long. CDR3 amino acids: CASSQERDGGVYNEQFF.

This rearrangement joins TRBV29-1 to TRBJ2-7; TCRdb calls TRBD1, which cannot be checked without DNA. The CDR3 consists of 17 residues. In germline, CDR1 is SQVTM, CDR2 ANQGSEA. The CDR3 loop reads CSVEDPFRTGPPYEQYF.

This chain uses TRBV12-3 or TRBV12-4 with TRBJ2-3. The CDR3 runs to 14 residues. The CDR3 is CASSLVVNTDTQYF.

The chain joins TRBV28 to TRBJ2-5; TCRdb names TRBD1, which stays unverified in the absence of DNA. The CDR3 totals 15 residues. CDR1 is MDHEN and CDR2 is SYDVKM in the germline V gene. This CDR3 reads CASSPSVTGGTVQYF. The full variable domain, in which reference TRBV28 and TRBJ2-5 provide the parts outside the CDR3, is DVKVTQSSRYLVKRTGEKVFLECVQDMDHENMFWYRQDPGLGLRLIYFSYDVKMKEKGDIPEGYSVSREKKERFSLILESASTNQTSMYLCASSPSVTGGTVQYFGPGTRLLVL.

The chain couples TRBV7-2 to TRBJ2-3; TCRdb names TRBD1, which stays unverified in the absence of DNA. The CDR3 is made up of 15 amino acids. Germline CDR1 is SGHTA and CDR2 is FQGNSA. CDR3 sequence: CASSLVRTGTDTQYF.

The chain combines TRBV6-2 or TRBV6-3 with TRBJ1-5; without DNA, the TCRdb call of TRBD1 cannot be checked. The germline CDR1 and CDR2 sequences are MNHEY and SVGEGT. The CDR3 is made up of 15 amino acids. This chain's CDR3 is CASSYLGAFNQPQHF.

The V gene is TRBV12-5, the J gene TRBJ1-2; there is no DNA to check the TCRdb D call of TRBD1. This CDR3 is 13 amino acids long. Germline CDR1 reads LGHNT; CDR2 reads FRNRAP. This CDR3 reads CASGQTGRYGYTF.

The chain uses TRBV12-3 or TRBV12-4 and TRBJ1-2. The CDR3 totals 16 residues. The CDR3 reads CASSPAIGGGVDGYTF.

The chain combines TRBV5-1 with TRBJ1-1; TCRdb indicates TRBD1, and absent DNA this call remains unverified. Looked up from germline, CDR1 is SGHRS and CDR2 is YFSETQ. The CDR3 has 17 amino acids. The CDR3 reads CASRIDSRTGGRTEAFF. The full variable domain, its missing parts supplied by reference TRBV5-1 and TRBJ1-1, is KAGVTQTPRYLIKTRGQQVTLSCSPISGHRSVSWYQQTPGQGLQFLFEYFSETQRNKGNFPGRFSGRQFSNSRSEMNVSTLELGDSALYLCASRIDSRTGGRTEAFFGQGTRLTVV.

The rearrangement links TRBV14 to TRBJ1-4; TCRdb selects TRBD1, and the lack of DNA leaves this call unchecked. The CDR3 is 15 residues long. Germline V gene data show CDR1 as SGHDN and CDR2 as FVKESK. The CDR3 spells CASSQEGREEEKLFF.

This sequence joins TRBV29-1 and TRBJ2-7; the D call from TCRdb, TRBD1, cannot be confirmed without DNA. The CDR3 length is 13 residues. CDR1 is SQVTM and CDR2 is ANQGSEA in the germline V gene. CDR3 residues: CSVEETVAYEQYF.

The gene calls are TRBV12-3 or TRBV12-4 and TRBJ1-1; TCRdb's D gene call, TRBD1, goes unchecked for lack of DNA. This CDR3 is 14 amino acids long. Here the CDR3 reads CASMGGGLNTEAFF.

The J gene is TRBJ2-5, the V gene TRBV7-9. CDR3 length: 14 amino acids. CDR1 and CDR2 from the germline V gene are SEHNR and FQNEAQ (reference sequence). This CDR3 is CASSLDQSQETQYF.

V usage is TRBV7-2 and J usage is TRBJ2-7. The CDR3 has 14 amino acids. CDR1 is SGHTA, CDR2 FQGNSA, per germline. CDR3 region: CASSLGFGNYEQYF.

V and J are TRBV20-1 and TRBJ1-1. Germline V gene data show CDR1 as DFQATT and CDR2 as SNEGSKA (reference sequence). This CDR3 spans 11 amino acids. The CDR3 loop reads CSAVGDTEAFF.

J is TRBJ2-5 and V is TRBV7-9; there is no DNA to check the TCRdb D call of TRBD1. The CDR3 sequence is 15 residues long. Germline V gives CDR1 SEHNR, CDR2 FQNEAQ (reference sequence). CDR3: CASSPDRGLQETQYF.

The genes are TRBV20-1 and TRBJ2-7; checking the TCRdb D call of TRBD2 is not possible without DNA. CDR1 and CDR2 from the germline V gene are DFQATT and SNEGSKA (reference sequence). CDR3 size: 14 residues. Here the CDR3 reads CSARVAGRDYEQYF.

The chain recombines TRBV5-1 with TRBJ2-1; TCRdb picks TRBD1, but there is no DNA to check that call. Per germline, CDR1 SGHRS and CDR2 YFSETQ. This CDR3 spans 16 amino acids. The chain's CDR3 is CASSVMGGSSYNEQFF.

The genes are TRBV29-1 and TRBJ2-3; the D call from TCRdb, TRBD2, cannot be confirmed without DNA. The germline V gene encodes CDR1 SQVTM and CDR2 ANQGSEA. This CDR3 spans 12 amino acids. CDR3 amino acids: CSVVVGEDTQYF.

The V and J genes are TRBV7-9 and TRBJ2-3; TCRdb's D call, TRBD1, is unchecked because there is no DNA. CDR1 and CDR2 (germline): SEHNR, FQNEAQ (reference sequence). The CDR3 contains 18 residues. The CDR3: CASSFLTGTTDGADTRYF.

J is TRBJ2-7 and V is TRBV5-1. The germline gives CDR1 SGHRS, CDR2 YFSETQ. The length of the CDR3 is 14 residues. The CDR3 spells CASTESTGLYEQYF.